A selection of T cell receptor beta chains follows, all from one sample in a study of sequential checkpoint blockade in melanoma. The assay was immunoSEQ multiplex PCR, and TCRdb's table has in-frame clones only and misses some. In the table there are fewer than 35,000 clones, roughly four fifths of which are singletons. Sequenced here: CD8+ T cells sorted from blood (inferred from file names), sampled from a patient given nivolumab and ipilimumab in sequence. The receptor source for this set is a human donor with melanoma. Each CDR3 is given with its conserved first and last residue. The D gene is left open where the match is weak. Clone sizes are given selectively: once, few, many, or a class where the clone is expanded.

J gene: TRBJ1-6
D gene: -
clone size: -
V gene: TRBV19
CDR3 protein: CASSSDRILLHF
CDR3 DNA: TGTGCCAGTAGCTCAGACAGGATCCTCCTCCACTTT

J gene: TRBJ2-3
D gene: TRBD2
clone size: -
V gene: TRBV5-4
CDR3 protein: CASSPGLEPDTQYF
CDR3 DNA: TGTGCCAGCAGTCCCGGACTAGAGCCAGATACGCAGTATTTT

J gene: TRBJ2-1
D gene: TRBD2
clone size: -
V gene: TRBV5-4
CDR3 protein: CASSLVAGGPHNEQFF
CDR3 DNA: TGTGCCAGCAGCTTGGTAGCGGGGGGGCCTCACAATGAGCAGTTCTTC

J gene: TRBJ1-4
D gene: TRBD1
clone size: -
V gene: TRBV28
CDR3 protein: CASDRQGDPNEKLFF
CDR3 DNA: TGTGCCAGCGATAGACAGGGCGATCCGAATGAAAAACTGTTTTTT

J gene: TRBJ1-1
D gene: -
clone size: -
V gene: TRBV19
CDR3 protein: CASSLLSGPNTEAFF
CDR3 DNA: TGTGCCAGTAGCCTCCTCAGTGGCCCCAACACTGAAGCTTTCTTT

J gene: TRBJ2-1
D gene: -
clone size: -
V gene: TRBV5-1
CDR3 protein: CASSLDLSSYNEQFF
CDR3 DNA: TGCGCCAGCAGCTTGGACCTCAGCTCCTACAATGAGCAGTTCTTC

J gene: TRBJ1-4
D gene: TRBD1
clone size: -
V gene: TRBV10-3
CDR3 protein: CAISERQGPNEKLFF
CDR3 DNA: TGTGCCATCAGTGAGCGACAGGGACCTAATGAAAAACTGTTTTTT

J gene: TRBJ2-7
D gene: -
clone size: -
V gene: TRBV2
CDR3 protein: CASREAGAHRRDEQYF
CDR3 DNA: TGTGCCAGCAGAGAGGCAGGGGCACATCGTAGGGACGAGCAGTACTTC

J gene: TRBJ2-3
D gene: TRBD1
clone size: -
V gene: TRBV27
CDR3 protein: CASSSLRTGGNTDTQYF
CDR3 DNA: TGTGCCAGCAGTTCCCTACGGACAGGGGGCAACACAGATACGCAGTATTTT

J gene: TRBJ2-1
D gene: -
clone size: -
V gene: TRBV19
CDR3 protein: CASSIDRGNEQFF
CDR3 DNA: TGTGCCAGTAGTATAGACAGGGGCAATGAGCAGTTCTTC

J gene: TRBJ2-5
D gene: -
clone size: -
V gene: TRBV9
CDR3 protein: CASSVGGRYQETQYF
CDR3 DNA: TGTGCCAGCAGCGTAGGTGGGAGGTACCAAGAGACCCAGTACTTC

J gene: TRBJ1-3
D gene: -
clone size: -
V gene: TRBV4-3
CDR3 protein: CASSQTQDFSGNTIYF
CDR3 DNA: TGCGCCAGCAGCCAGACCCAGGATTTCTCTGGAAACACCATATATTTT

J gene: TRBJ1-6
D gene: TRBD1
clone size: -
V gene: TRBV4-3
CDR3 protein: CASSHDREGSPLHF
CDR3 DNA: TGCGCCAGCAGCCATGACAGGGAAGGGTCACCCCTCCACTTT

J gene: TRBJ2-3
D gene: TRBD1
clone size: -
V gene: TRBV9
CDR3 protein: CASSDRDRGTDTQYF
CDR3 DNA: TGTGCCAGCAGCGACCGGGACAGGGGAACAGATACGCAGTATTTT

J gene: TRBJ1-5
D gene: TRBD1
clone size: -
V gene: TRBV29-1
CDR3 protein: CSVPDRGYSNQPQHF
CDR3 DNA: TGCAGCGTGCCGGACAGGGGTTATAGCAATCAGCCCCAGCATTTT

J gene: TRBJ2-1
D gene: TRBD1
clone size: -
V gene: TRBV19
CDR3 protein: CASSIDRVAEQFF
CDR3 DNA: TGTGCCAGTAGTATCGACAGGGTGGCTGAGCAGTTCTTC

J gene: TRBJ2-7
D gene: -
clone size: few
V gene: TRBV9
CDR3 protein: CASSKRGLTGNEQYF
CDR3 DNA: TGTGCCAGCAGCAAAAGAGGGCTCACGGGGAACGAGCAGTACTTC

J gene: TRBJ2-7
D gene: -
clone size: -
V gene: TRBV7-6
CDR3 protein: CASSSRQPYEQYF
CDR3 DNA: TGTGCCAGCAGCTCGAGACAGCCCTACGAGCAGTACTTC

J gene: TRBJ1-2
D gene: TRBD1
clone size: few
V gene: TRBV27
CDR3 protein: CASSLSSGDRVYGYTF
CDR3 DNA: TGTGCCAGCAGTTTATCTTCAGGGGACAGGGTTTATGGCTACACCTTC

J gene: TRBJ2-7
D gene: TRBD1
clone size: -
V gene: TRBV19
CDR3 protein: CASSMTGGIYEQYF
CDR3 DNA: TGTGCCAGTAGTATGACAGGGGGCATCTACGAGCAGTACTTC